One sample yielded the 17 T cell receptor beta chains listed below, sequenced in a study of spatial heterogeneity in lung cancer. TCRdb reanalysed the 5' RACE reads using MiXCR and keeps one entry per CDR3 protein. The profile shows about 70,000 distinct CDR3 sequences, 8% to 9% of them singletons. Time point in this sample: blood at routine non-recurrence follow-up after resection. The sequences come from PBMCs, collected at follow-up. These receptors came from a female donor with early-stage non-small cell lung cancer.

About this clonotype: Possible read error: a much larger clone is one base away. This chain joins TRBV12-3 or TRBV12-4 and TRBJ2-3, with D unclear. CDR3 size: 14 residues. Trimming pared 4 bases from V and 0 bases from J, leaving 8 bases between. Written as DNA, the CDR3 is TGTGCCAGCAGTTGGGCGCCTAGCACAGATACGCAGTATTTT. It codes for CASSWAPSTDTQYF.

V and J are TRBV7-8 and TRBJ2-5; tentatively, D is TRBD1 or TRBD2 (5 bases each). The V end lost 1 base, the J end lost 6 bases, and 15 bases lay between the germline ends. The germline V gene has CDR1 SGHVS and CDR2 FQNEAQ. The CDR3 has 15 amino acids. This CDR3 reads CASSLEGTGPKTQYF. The CDR3, as DNA: TGTGCCAGCAGCTTAGAAGGGACGGGGCCGAAGACCCAGTACTTC.

This chain connects TRBV11-1 to TRBJ1-5, with D possibly TRBD1 on 6 matching bases. This CDR3 spans 15 amino acids. CDR1 and CDR2 from the germline V gene are SGHAT and FQDESV (reference sequence). Trimming took 5 bases from V and 4 from J, leaving 15 bases between them. CDR3 in DNA: TGTGCCAGCAGCGTCGGTGGGGGCCGAAATCAGCCCCAGCATTTT. Protein product: CASSVGGGRNQPQHF.

This clonotype was detected many times. V and J are TRBV12-3 or TRBV12-4 and TRBJ2-1; 7 bases are shared with TRBD2. CDR3 length equals 17 residues. The J segment lost 0 bases and the V segment lost 0 bases, leaving 5 bases of the junction unmatched. CDR3 nucleotides: TGTGCCAGCAGTTTAGCTGAGGGGAGGGGCTCCTACAATGAGCAGTTCTTC. It encodes CASSLAEGRGSYNEQFF.

The table lists this clonotype with many counts. The chain carries TRBV19 and TRBJ1-3; maybe TRBD1 (5 bases). CDR3 length: 13 residues. The germline CDR1 and CDR2 sequences are LNHDA and SQIVND (reference sequence). V lost 9 bases, J lost 3 bases, and 12 bases lay in between. In DNA, the CDR3 is TGTGCCAGCCGGGGCAGGGTTGGAAACACCATATATTTT. Its translation is CASRGRVGNTIYF. Based on the CDR3 plus reference TRBV19 and TRBJ1-3, the full variable domain is DGGITQSPKYLFRKEGQNVTLSCEQNLNHDAMYWYRQDPGQGLRLIYYSQIVNDFQKGDIAEGYSVSREKKESFPLTVTSAQKNPTAFYLCASRGRVGNTIYFGEGSWLTVV.

The chain has TRBV9 and TRBJ2-1; D is tentatively TRBD1 or TRBD2 (5 bases each). Germline lookup yields CDR1 SGDLS and CDR2 YYNGEE. V lost 4 bases and J 8 bases, leaving 16 bases between the germline ends. This CDR3 is 14 amino acids long. The chain's CDR3 is CASSPTGLGDEQFF. As DNA, the CDR3 is TGTGCCAGCAGCCCGACGGGGCTAGGGGATGAGCAGTTCTTC.

This clonotype was seen ten or more times. The CDR3 DNA sequence: TGCAGCGTTGCCCAGCAATGGGCCGGGGAGCTGTTTTTT. This gives the protein CSVAQQWAGELFF. The rearrangement uses TRBV29-1 and TRBJ2-2; D is unclear. Germline V lookup: CDR1 SQVTM, CDR2 ANQGSEA. V was clipped by 4 bases and J by 6 bases, with 12 bases between them. This CDR3 spans 13 amino acids.

This clonotype has only a few counts. The J gene is TRBJ2-2, the V gene TRBV7-3; 8 nucleotides agree with TRBD2. V was pared by 6 bases and J by 5 bases, with 8 bases of the junction left unmatched. Germline CDR1 reads SGHTA; CDR2 reads FQGTGA. The CDR3 totals 15 residues. CDR3 in amino acids: CASRQAGDRTGELFF. CDR3 coding DNA: TGTGCCAGCAGACAAGCGGGAGATCGAACCGGGGAGCTGTTTTTT.

This clonotype was seen only a few times. The chain combines TRBV24-1 with TRBJ2-1, with 11 bases aligning to TRBD2. The CDR3 has 16 amino acids. Germline CDR1 is KGHDR and CDR2 is SFDVKD. With 4 bases clipped from V and 2 bases from J, the junction kept 3 bases outside the gene matches. The CDR3 loop reads CATSETSGSTYNEQFF. As DNA, the CDR3 is TGTGCCACCAGTGAAACTAGCGGGAGTACCTACAATGAGCAGTTCTTC.

In this sample, this clonotype turned up many times. The rearrangement uses TRBV6-2 or TRBV6-3 and TRBJ1-2; no clear D gene. This CDR3 contains 12 residues. Germline-derived CDR1 and CDR2 are MNHEY and SVGEGT. The germline V and J ends were trimmed by 10 bases and 2 bases, with 11 bases remaining between them. The CDR3 nucleotides are TGTGCCACCCATCAAGGGAACTATGGCTACACCTTC. As protein: CATHQGNYGYTF.

The chain links TRBV9 to TRBJ2-2; 7 bases are a match to TRBD2. CDR3 size: 13 residues. CDR1 SGDLS and CDR2 YYNGEE come from the germline V gene. The trim removed 4 bases at V and 8 bases at J, leaving 5 bases unmatched. The CDR3 DNA follows: TGTGCCAGCAGCCCCGGACTAGTGGGGGAGCTGTTTTTT. Translation gives CASSPGLVGELFF.

The table lists this clonotype with many counts. The CDR3 bases are TGTGCCAGCAGCATTAGTGGAGGGCTGACAGATACGCAGTATTTT. Its translation is CASSISGGLTDTQYF. The rearrangement joins TRBV11-2 to TRBJ2-3; D is perhaps TRBD2 (6 bases). CDR3 size: 15 residues. Trimming took 5 bases from V and 3 from J, leaving 15 bases between them. Germline V lookup: CDR1 SGHAT, CDR2 FQNNGV.

A remark on this clonotype: Possible read error: a much larger clone is one base away. J is TRBJ2-3 and V is TRBV24-1; 7 bases are shared with TRBD2. CDR3 length equals 17 residues. The germline V gene encodes CDR1 KGHDR and CDR2 SFDVKD. The CDR3, as DNA: TGTGCCACCAGTGATCCCCGGAGGGGCCGTGCGGGAGATATGCAGTATTTT. Translation gives CATSDPRRGRAGDMQYF.

This clonotype was detected a few times. This chain links TRBV2 with TRBJ2-2; D call uncertain. The V and J ends lost 7 bases and 6 bases respectively, with 6 bases between them. Germline V gene data show CDR1 as SNHLY and CDR2 as FYNNEI. The CDR3 sequence is 11 residues long. CDR3 in DNA: TGTGCCAGCAATTGGGCCGGGGAGCTGTTTTTT. It specifies CASNWAGELFF.

In its sample, this clonotype was seen many times. The V gene is TRBV6-4, the J gene TRBJ1-1; D possibly corresponds to TRBD1 (6 bases). This CDR3 comprises 21 residues. The V gene's germline CDR1 is MRHNA and CDR2 SNTAGT. Trimming stripped 6 bases from V and 0 bases from J, with 32 bases between. The CDR3 spells CASSTINRVSSLLIMNTEAFF. The CDR3 region has the DNA TGTGCCAGCAGCACTATTAACAGGGTATCATCTCTGCTTATAATGAACACTGAAGCTTTCTTT.

The sample holds many counts of this clonotype. The V gene is TRBV5-1, the J gene TRBJ1-2; 9 nucleotides agree with TRBD1. CDR3 length equals 14 residues. The V gene's germline CDR1 is SGHRS and CDR2 YFSETQ. The V gene end was trimmed by 2 bases and the J gene end by 2 bases; junction bases not matched to a gene: 1. CDR3 loop: CASSLQGANYGYTF. The DNA of the CDR3 is TGCGCCAGCAGCTTACAGGGGGCGAACTATGGCTACACCTTC.

This clonotype was observed at least ten times. J is TRBJ1-1 and V is TRBV2; 7 positions match TRBD1. V shed 2 bases, J shed 0 bases, and the junction held 12 bases outside the gene matches. CDR1 and CDR2 (germline): SNHLY, FYNNEI. The CDR3 consists of 18 residues. This CDR3 reads CASSEIFLEGAVNTEAFF. CDR3 bases: TGTGCCAGCAGTGAAATTTTTTTGGAGGGGGCAGTGAACACTGAAGCTTTCTTT. The full variable domain, with the rest looked up from reference TRBV2 and TRBJ1-1, is EPEVTQTPSHQVTQMGQEVILRCVPISNHLYFYWYRQILGQKVEFLVSFYNNEISEKSEIFDDQFSVERPDGSNFTLKIRSTKLEDSAMYFCASSEIFLEGAVNTEAFFGQGTRLTVV.